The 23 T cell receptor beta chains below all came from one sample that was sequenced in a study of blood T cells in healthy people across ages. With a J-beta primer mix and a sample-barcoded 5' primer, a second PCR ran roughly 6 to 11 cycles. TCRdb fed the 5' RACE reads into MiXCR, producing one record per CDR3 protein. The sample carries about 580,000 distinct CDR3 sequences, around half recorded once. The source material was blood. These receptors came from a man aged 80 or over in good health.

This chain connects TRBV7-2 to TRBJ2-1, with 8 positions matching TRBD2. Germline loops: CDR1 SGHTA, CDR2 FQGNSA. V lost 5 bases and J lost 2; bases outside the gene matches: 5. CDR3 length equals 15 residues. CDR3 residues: CASSPSGSTYNEQFF. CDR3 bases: TGTGCCAGCAGCCCCAGCGGGAGTACCTACAATGAGCAGTTCTTC.

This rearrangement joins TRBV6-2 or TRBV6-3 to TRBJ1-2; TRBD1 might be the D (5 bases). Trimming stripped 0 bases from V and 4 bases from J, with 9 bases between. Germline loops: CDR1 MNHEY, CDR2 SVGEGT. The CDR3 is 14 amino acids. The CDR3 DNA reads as TGTGCCAGCAGTTACTCCGGGGGACTCTATGGCTACACCTTC. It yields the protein CASSYSGGLYGYTF.

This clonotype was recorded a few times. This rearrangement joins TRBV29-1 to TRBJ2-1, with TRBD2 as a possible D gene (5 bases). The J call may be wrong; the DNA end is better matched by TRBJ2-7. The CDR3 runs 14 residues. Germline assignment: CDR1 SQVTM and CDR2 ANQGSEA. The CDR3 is CSVGSGNSYNEQYF. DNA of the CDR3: TGCAGCGTTGGTTCCGGGAACTCCTACAATGAGCAGTACTTC.

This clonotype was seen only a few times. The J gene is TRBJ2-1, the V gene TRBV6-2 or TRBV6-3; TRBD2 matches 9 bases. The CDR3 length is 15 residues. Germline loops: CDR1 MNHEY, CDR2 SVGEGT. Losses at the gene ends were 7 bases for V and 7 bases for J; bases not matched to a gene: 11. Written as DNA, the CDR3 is TGTGCCAGCAATCCCGCGAGCGGGGGGAGGAATGAGCAGTTCTTC. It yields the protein CASNPASGGRNEQFF.

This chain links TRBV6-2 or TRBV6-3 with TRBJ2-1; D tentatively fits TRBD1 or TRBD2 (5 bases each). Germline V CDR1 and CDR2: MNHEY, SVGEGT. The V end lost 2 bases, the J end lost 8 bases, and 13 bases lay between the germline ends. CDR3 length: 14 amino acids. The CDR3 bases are TGTGCCAGCAGTTACGGCCCTCCGGGACATGAGCAGTTCTTC. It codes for CASSYGPPGHEQFF.

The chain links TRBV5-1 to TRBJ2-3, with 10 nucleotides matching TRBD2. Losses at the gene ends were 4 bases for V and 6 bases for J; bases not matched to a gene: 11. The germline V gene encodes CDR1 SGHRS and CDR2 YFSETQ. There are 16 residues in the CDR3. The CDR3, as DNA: TGCGCCAGCAGCGAGTTAAGCGGGGGGGGCTCCGATACGCAGTATTTT. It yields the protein CASSELSGGGSDTQYF.

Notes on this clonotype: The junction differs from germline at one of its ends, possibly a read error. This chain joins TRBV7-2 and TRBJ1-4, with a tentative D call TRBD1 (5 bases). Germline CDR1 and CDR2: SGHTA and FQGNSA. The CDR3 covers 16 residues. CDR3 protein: CASSLGGGLGEEKLFF. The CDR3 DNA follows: TGCGCCAGCAGCTTAGGTGGGGGACTGGGGGAGGAAAAACTGTTTTTT.

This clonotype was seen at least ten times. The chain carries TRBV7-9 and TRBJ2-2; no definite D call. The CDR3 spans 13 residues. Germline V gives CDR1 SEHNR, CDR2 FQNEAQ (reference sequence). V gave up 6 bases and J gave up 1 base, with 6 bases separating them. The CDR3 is CASSIENTGELFF. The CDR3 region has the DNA TGTGCCAGCAGTATTGAGAACACCGGGGAGCTGTTTTTT. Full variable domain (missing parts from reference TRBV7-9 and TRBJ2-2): DTGVSQNPRHKITKRGQNVTFRCDPISEHNRLYWYRQTLGQGPEFLTYFQNEAQLEKSRLLSDRFSAERPKGSFSTLEIQRTEQGDSAMYLCASSIENTGELFFGEGSRLTVL.

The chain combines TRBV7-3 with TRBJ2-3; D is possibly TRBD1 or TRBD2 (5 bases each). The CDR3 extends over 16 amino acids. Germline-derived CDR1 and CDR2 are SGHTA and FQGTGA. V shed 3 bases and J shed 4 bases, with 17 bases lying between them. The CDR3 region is CASSLSGTTGPDTQYF. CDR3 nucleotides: TGTGCCAGCAGCTTGTCCGGGACGACCGGTCCAGATACGCAGTATTTT.

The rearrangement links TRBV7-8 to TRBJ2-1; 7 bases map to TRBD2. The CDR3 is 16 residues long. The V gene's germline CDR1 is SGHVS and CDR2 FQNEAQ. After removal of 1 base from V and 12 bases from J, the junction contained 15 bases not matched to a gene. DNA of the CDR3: TGTGCCAGCAGCTTAGGGGGGGACTACCGCTACAATAGGCAGTTCTTC. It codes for CASSLGGDYRYNRQFF.

The CDR3 reads CAISESKLAGGREQYF. In DNA, the CDR3 is TGTGCCATCAGTGAGTCCAAACTAGCGGGAGGGCGGGAGCAGTACTTC. The V gene is TRBV10-3, the J gene TRBJ2-4; 13 nucleotides agree with TRBD2. The CDR3 consists of 16 residues. Germline values: CDR1 ENHRY, CDR2 SYGVKD. V lost 0 bases, J lost 13 bases, and 9 bases stayed unmatched.

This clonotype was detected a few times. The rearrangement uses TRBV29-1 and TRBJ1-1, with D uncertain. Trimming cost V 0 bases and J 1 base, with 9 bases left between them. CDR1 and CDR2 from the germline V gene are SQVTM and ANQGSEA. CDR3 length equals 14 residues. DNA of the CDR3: TGCAGCGTTGAAGAACACCGGGCGAACACTGAAGCTTTCTTT. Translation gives CSVEEHRANTEAFF.

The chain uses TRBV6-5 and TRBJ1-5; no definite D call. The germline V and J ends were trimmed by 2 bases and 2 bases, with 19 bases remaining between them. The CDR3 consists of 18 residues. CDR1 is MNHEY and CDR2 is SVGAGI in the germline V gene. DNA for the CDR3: TGTGCCAGCAGTTACGGGCCTGGGAGGAGGGCCCGCAATCAGCCCCAGCATTTT. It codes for CASSYGPGRRARNQPQHF.

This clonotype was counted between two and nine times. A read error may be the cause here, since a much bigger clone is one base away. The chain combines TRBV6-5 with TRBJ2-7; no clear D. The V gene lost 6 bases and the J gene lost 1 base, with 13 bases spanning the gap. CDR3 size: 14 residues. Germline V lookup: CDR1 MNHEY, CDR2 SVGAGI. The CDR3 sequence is CASSAVIGSYEQYF. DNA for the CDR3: TGTGCCAGCAGCGCCGTCATTGGATCCTACGAGCAGTACTTC.

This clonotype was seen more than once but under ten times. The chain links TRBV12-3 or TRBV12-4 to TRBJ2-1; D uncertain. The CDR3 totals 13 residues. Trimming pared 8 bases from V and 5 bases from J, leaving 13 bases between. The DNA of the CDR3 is TGTGCCAGCCTCAGGTCTGACCACAATGAGCAGTTCTTC. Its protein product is CASLRSDHNEQFF.

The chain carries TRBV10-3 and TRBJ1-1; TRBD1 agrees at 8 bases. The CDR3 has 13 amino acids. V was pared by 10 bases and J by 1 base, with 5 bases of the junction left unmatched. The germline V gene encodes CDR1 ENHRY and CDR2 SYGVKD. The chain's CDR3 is CATKTGENTEAFF. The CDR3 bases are TGTGCCACCAAGACAGGGGAGAACACTGAAGCTTTCTTT.

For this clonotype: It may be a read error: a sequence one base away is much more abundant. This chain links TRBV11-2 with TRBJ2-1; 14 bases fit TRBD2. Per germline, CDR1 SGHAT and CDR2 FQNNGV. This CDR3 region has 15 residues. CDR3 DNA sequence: TGTGCCAGCAGCGCGGGACTAGCGGGGGTCAATAAGCAGTTCTTC. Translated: CASSAGLAGVNKQFF.

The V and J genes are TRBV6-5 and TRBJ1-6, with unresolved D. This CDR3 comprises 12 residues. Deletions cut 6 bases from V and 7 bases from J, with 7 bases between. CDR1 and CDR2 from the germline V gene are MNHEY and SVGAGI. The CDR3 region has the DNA TGTGCCAGCAGGGGCTTGAATTCACCCCTCCACTTT. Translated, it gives CASRGLNSPLHF.

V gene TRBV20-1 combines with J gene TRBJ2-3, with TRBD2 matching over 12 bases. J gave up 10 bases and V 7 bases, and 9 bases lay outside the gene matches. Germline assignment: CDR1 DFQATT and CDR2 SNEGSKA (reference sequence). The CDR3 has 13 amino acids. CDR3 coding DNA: TGCAGTGGGCTAGCGGGAGGGTCCTATGCGCAGTATTTT. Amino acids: CSGLAGGSYAQYF.

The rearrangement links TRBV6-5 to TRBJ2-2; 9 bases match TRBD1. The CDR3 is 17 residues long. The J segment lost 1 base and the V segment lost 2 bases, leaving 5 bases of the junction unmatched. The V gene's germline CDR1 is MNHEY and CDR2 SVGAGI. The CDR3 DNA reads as TGTGCCAGCAGTTACACCGGGACAGGGCGGAACACCGGGGAGCTGTTTTTT. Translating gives CASSYTGTGRNTGELFF.

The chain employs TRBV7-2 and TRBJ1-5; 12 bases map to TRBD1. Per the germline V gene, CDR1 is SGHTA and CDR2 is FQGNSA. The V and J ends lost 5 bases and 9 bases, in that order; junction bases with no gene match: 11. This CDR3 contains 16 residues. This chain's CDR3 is CASSPGQGAPRGPQHF. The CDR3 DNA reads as TGTGCCAGCAGCCCGGGACAGGGGGCGCCCCGTGGGCCCCAGCATTTT.

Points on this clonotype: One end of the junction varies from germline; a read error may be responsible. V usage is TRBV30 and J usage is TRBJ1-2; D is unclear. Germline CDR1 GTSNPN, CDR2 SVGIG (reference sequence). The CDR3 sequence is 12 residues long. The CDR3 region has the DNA TGTGCCGGGAGTGTCTCCGGGTATGGTTACACCTTC. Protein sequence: CAGSVSGYGYTF.

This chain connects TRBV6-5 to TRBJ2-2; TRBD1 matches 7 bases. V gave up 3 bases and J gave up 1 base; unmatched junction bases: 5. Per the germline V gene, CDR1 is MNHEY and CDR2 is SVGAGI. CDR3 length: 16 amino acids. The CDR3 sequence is CASSYSRTGNTGELFF. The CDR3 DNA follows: TGTGCCAGCAGTTATTCCCGGACAGGGAACACCGGGGAGCTGTTTTTT.